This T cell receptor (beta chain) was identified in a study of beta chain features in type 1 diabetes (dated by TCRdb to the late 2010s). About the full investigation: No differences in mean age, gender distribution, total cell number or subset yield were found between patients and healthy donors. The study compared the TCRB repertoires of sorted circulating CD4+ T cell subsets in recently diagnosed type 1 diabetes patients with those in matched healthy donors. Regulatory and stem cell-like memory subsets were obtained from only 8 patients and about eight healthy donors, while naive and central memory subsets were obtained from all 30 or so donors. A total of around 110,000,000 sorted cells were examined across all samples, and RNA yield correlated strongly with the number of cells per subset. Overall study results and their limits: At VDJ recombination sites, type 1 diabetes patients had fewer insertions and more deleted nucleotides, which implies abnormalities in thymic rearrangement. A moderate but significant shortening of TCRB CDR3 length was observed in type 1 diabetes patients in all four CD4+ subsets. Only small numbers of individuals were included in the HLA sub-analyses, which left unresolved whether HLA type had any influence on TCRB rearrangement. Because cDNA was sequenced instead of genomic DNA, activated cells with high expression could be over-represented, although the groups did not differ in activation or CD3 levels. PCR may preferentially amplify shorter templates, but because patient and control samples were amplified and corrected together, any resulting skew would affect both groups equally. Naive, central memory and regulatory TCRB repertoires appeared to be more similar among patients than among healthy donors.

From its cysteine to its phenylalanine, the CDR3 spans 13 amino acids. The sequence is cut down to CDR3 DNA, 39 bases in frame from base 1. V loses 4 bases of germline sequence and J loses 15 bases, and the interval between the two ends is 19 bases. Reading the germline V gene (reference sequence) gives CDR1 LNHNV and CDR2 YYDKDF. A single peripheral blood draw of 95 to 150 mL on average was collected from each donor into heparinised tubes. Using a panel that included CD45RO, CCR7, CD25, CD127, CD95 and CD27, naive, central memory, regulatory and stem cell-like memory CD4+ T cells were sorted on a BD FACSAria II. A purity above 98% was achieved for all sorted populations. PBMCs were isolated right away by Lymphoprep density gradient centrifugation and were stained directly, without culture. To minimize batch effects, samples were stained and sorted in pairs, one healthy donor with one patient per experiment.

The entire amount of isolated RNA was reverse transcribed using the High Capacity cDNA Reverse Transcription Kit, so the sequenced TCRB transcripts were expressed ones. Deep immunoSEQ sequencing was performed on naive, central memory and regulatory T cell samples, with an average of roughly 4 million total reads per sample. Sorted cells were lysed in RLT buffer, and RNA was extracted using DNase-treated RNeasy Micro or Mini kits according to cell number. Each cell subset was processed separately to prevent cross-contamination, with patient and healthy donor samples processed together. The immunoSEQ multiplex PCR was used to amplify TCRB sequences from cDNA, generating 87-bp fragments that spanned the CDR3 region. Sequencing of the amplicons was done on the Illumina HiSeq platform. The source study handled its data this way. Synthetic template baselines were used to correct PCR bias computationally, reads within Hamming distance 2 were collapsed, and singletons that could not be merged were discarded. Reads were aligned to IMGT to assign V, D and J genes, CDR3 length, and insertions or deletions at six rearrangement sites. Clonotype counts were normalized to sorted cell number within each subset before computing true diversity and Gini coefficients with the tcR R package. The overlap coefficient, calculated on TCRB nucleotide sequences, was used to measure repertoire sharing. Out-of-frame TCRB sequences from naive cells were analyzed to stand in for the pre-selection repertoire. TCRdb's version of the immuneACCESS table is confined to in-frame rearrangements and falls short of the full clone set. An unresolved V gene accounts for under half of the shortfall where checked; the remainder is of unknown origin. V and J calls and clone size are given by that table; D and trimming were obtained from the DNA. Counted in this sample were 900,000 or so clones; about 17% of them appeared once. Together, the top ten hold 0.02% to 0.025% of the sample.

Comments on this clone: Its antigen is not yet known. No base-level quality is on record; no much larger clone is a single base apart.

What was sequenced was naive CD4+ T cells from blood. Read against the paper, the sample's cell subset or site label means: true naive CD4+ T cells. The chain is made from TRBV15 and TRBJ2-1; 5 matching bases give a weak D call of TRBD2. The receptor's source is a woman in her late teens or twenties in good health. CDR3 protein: CATSNLASQSPFF. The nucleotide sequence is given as TGTGCCACCAGCAACCTGGCTAGCCAGAGCCCGTTCTTC.